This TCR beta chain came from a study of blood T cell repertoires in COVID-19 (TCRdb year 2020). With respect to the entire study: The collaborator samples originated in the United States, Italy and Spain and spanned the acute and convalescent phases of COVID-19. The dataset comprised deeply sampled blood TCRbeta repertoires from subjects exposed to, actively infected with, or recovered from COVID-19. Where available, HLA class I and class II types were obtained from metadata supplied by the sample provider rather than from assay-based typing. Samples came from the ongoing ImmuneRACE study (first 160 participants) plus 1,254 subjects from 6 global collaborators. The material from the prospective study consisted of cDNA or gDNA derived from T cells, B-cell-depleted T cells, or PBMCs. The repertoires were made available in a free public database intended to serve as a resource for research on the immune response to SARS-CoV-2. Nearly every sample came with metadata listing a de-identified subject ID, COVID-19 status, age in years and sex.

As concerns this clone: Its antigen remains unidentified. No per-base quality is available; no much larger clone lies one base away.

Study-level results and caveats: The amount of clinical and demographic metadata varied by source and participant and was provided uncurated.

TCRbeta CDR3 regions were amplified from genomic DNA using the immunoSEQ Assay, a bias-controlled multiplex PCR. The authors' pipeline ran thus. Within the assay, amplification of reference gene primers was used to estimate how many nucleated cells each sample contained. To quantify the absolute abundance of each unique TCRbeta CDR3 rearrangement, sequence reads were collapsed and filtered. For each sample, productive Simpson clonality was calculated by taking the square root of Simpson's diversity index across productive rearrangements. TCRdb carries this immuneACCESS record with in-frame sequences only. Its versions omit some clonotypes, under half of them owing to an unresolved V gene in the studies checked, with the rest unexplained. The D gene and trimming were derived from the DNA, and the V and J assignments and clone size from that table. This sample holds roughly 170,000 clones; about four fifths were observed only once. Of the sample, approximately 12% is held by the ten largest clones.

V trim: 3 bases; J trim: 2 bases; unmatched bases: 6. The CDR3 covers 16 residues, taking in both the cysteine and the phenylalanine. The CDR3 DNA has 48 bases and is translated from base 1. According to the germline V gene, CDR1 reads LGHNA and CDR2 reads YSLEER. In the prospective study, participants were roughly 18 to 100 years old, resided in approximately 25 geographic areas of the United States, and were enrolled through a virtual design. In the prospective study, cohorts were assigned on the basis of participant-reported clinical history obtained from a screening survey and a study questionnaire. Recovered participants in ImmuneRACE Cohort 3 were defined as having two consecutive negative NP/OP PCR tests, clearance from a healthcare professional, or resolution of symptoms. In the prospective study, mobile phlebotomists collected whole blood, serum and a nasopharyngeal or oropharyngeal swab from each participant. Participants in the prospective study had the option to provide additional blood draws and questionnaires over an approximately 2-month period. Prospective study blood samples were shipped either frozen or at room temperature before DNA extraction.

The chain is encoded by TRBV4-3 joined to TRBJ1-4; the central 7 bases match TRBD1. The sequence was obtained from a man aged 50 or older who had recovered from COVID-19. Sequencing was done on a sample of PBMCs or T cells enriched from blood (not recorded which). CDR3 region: CASSQAPGQTNEKLFF. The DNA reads TGCGCCAGCAGCCAGGCACCGGGACAGACTAATGAAAAACTGTTTTTT.